A single sample is the source of the 10 T cell receptor beta chains below, sequenced in a study of Tregs in tolerant kidney transplant recipients. Sequencing was performed with immunoSEQ multiplex PCR; in TCRdb, only in-frame clones are kept and a portion is missing. The sample carries around 77,000 clones, roughly 98% recorded once. The specimen comprised CD4+ T cells from blood, sampled before the transplant. The receptors stem from a human donor who received a combined kidney and bone marrow transplant.

The chain is built from TRBV7-2 and TRBJ2-3; D is possibly TRBD2 (6 bases). Germline V CDR1 and CDR2: SGHTA, FQGNSA. The germline V and J ends were trimmed by 1 base and 5 bases, with 13 bases remaining between them. This CDR3 comprises 15 residues. The CDR3 loop reads CASSLVSGSLDTQYF. As DNA, the CDR3 is TGTGCCAGCAGCTTAGTATCCGGGAGTCTAGATACGCAGTATTTT.

The rearrangement joins TRBV7-9 to TRBJ2-1; D not certain. The CDR3 extends over 11 amino acids. CDR1 is SEHNR, CDR2 FQNEAQ, per germline (reference sequence). With 1 base removed from V and 16 bases from J, the gap between germline ends came to 11 bases. CDR3 residues: CASSLVEERFF. DNA of the CDR3: TGTGCCAGCAGCTTAGTAGAGGAACGCTTCTTC.

J is TRBJ2-7 and V is TRBV9; TRBD1 is a possible D gene (6 bases). The ends were cut back, 2 bases at V and 4 bases at J, with 16 bases in the middle. Germline V CDR1 and CDR2: SGDLS, YYNGEE. The CDR3 totals 15 residues. The CDR3 reads CASSVNRVIFYEQYF. In DNA, the CDR3 is TGTGCCAGCAGCGTTAACAGGGTAATATTTTACGAGCAGTACTTC.

The rearrangement uses TRBV11-2 and TRBJ1-1; TRBD1 might be the D (6 bases). The CDR3 is 12 residues long. Deletions cut 6 bases from V and 6 bases from J, with 11 bases between. The germline CDR1 and CDR2 sequences are SGHAT and FQNNGV. The CDR3 coding sequence is TGTGCCAGCAGTCCAACAGGGCCTGAAGCTTTCTTT. Residues: CASSPTGPEAFF.

The rearrangement joins TRBV7-9 to TRBJ2-7; D may be TRBD1 (6 bases). Germline values: CDR1 SEHNR, CDR2 FQNEAQ (reference sequence). The V end was cut by 5 bases, the J end by 3 bases, with 11 bases between. CDR3 size: 13 residues. The chain's CDR3 is CASSRTVDYEQYF. The CDR3 bases are TGTGCCAGCAGCAGGACAGTTGACTACGAGCAGTACTTC.

The genes are TRBV7-3 and TRBJ1-1, with D unclear. Between the trimmed V and J ends, which lost 6 bases and 2 bases, there was a span of 10 bases. This CDR3 spans 13 amino acids. CDR1 SGHTA and CDR2 FQGTGA come from the germline V gene. For the CDR3, the DNA is TGTGCCAGCAGTCGACATGGTAACACTGAAGCTTTCTTT. Its translation: CASSRHGNTEAFF.

This chain uses TRBV4-2 with TRBJ2-5, with D unclear. Trimming took off 1 base at V and 5 bases at J, with 5 bases between the two ends. CDR1 is LGHNA, CDR2 YNFKEQ, per germline. This CDR3 region has 12 residues. This CDR3 is CASSQARETQYF. The CDR3 coding sequence is TGTGCCAGCAGCCAAGCTCGGGAGACCCAGTACTTC.

This chain uses TRBV29-1 with TRBJ2-6, with D possibly being TRBD2 (5 bases). This CDR3 has 17 residues. Germline V gene data show CDR1 as SQVTM and CDR2 as ANQGSEA. Trimming cost V 6 bases and J 0 bases, with 18 bases left between them. The CDR3 DNA reads TGCAGCGTCCAGAGGGCCCGAAGTGCCTCTGGGGCCAACGTCCTGACTTTC. Translation gives CSVQRARSASGANVLTF.

The rearrangement links TRBV5-4 to TRBJ1-1; 7 nucleotides match TRBD1. V shed 1 base, J shed 0 bases, and the junction held 3 bases outside the gene matches. Germline V gives CDR1 SGHNT, CDR2 YYREEE (reference sequence). The CDR3 totals 15 residues. DNA of the CDR3: TGTGCCAGCAGCTTGAGAAGGGGGCTGAACACTGAAGCTTTCTTT. This translates into CASSLRRGLNTEAFF. Looking up the rest from reference TRBV5-4 and TRBJ1-1 gives the full variable domain: ETGVTQSPTHLIKTRGQQVTLRCSSQSGHNTVSWYQQALGQGPQFIFQYYREEENGRGNFPPRFSGLQFPNYSSELNVNALELDDSALYLCASSLRRGLNTEAFFGQGTRLTVV.

The chain combines TRBV6-1 with TRBJ1-2; tentatively, D is TRBD1 (5 bases). Germline V lookup: CDR1 MNHNS, CDR2 SASEGT. Trimming took 2 bases from V and 4 from J, leaving 11 bases between them. The CDR3 runs to 14 residues. This chain's CDR3 is CASSESGYGYGYTF. In DNA, the CDR3 is TGTGCCAGCAGTGAATCAGGGTATGGCTATGGCTACACCTTC.